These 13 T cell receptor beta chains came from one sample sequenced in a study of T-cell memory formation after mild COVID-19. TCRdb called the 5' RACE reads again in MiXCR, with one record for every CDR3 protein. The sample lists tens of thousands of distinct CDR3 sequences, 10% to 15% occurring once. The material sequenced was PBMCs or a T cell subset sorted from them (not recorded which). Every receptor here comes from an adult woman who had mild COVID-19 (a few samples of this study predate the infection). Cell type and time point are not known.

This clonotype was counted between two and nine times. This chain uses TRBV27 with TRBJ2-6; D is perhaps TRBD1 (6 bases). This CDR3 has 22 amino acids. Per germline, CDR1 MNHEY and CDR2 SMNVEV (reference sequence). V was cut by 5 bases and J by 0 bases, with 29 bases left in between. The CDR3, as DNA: TGTGCCAGCAGTACCAATACCCCCGTGACAGGAGACGGCTACTCTGGGGCCAACGTCCTGACTTTC. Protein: CASSTNTPVTGDGYSGANVLTF.

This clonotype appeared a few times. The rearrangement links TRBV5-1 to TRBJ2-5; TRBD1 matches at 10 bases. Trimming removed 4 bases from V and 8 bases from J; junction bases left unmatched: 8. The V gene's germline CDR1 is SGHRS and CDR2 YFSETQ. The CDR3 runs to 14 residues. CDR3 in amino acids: CASSLTGQGTTQYF. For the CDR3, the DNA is TGCGCCAGCAGCCTGACGGGACAGGGGACCACCCAGTACTTC.

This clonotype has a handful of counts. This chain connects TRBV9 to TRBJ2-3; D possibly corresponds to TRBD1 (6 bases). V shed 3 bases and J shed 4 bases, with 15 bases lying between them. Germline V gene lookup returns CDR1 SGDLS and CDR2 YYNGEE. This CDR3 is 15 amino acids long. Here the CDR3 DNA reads TGTGCCAGCAGCGGTCCACAGGGATGGGCAGATACGCAGTATTTT. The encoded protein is CASSGPQGWADTQYF. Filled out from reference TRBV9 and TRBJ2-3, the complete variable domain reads DSGVTQTPKHLITATGQRVTLRCSPRSGDLSVYWYQQSLDQGLQFLIQYYNGEERAKGNILERFSAQQFPDLHSELNLSSLELGDSALYFCASSGPQGWADTQYFGPGTRLTVL.

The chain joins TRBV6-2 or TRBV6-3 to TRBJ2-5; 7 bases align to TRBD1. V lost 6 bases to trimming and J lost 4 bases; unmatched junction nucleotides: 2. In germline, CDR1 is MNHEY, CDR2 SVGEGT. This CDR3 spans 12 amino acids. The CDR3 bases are TGTGCCAGCAGCCGGGACAGAGAGACCCAGTACTTC. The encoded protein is CASSRDRETQYF.

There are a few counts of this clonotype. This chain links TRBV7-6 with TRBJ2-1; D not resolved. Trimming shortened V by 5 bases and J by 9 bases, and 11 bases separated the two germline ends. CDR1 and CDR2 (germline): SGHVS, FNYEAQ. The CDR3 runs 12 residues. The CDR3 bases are TGTGCCAGCAGCCCATTTTCCAGTGAGCAGTTCTTC. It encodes CASSPFSSEQFF.

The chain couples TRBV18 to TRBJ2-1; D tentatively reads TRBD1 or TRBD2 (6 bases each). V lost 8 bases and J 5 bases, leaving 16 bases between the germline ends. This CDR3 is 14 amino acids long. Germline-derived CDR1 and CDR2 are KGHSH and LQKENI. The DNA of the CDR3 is TGTGCCAGCGCGACAGGAGGGGTGAACAATGAGCAGTTCTTC. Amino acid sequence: CASATGGVNNEQFF. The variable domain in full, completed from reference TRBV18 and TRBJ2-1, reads NAGVMQNPRHLVRRRGQEARLRCSPMKGHSHVYWYRQLPEEGLKFMVYLQKENIIDESGMPKERFSAEFPKEGPSILRIQQVVRGDSAAYFCASATGGVNNEQFFGPGTRLTVL.

CDR3 protein: CASGTGDSPLHF. In DNA form, the CDR3 reads TGTGCCAGCGGGACAGGGGATTCACCCCTCCACTTT. V usage is TRBV12-3 or TRBV12-4 and J usage is TRBJ1-6; TRBD1 agrees at 10 bases. V shed 8 bases, J shed 8 bases, and the junction held 0 bases outside the gene matches. This CDR3 is 12 amino acids long.

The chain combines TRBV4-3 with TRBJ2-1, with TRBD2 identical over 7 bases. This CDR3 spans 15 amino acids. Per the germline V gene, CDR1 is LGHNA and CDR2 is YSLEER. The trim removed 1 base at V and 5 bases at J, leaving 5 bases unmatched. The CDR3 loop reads CASSQGTGGHNEQFF. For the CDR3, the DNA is TGCGCCAGCAGCCAAGGGACGGGAGGACACAATGAGCAGTTCTTC.

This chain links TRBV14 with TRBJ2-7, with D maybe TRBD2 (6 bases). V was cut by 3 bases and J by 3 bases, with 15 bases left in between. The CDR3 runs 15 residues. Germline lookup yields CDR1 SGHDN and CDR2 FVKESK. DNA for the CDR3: TGTGCCAGCAGCCAGATGGGGGGACGGCACTACGAGCAGTACTTC. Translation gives CASSQMGGRHYEQYF.

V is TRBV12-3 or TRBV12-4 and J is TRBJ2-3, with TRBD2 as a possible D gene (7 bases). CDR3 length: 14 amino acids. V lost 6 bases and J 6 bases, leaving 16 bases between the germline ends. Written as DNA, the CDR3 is TGTGCCAGCAGGATTGGGGGGGCGCTCGATACGCAGTATTTT. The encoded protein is CASRIGGALDTQYF.

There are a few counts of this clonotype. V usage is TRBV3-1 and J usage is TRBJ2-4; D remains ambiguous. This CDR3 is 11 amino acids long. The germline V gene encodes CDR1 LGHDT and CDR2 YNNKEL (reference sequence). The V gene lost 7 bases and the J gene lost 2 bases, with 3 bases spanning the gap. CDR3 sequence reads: CASTPKNIQYF. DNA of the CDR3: TGTGCCAGCACCCCCAAAAACATTCAGTACTTC.

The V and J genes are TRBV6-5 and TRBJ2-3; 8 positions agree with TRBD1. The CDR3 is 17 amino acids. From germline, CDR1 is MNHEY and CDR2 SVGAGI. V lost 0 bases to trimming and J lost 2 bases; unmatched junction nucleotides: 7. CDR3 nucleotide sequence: TGTGCCAGCAGTTACTCGAGGGACAGGATCGCCACAGATACGCAGTATTTT. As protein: CASSYSRDRIATDTQYF.

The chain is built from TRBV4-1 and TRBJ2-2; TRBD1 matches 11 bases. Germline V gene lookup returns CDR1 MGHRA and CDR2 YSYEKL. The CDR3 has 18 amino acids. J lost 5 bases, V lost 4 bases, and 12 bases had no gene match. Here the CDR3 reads CASSLPGVGQGVTGELFF. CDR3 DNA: TGCGCCAGCAGCCTCCCAGGAGTGGGACAGGGGGTAACCGGGGAGCTGTTTTTT.